The 16 T cell receptor beta chains in this list originate from one sample, sequenced in a study of blood T cells in healthy people across ages. Together with a sample-barcoded 5' primer, a J-beta primer mix was included in a second PCR lasting about 7 to 11 cycles. TCRdb itself ran the 5' RACE reads through MiXCR, one entry per CDR3 protein. The sample carries around 750,000 distinct CDR3 sequences, approximately 53% recorded once. The sample consisted of blood. The receptors come from a man older than 75 in good health.

The chain carries TRBV20-1 and TRBJ2-3; 7 bases are shared with TRBD1. The CDR3 extends over 12 amino acids. In germline, CDR1 is DFQATT, CDR2 SNEGSKA (reference sequence). After removal of 4 bases from V and 14 bases from J, the junction contained 12 bases not matched to a gene. CDR3 DNA: TGCAGTGCTACATTTGGGGACAGATACGCGTATTTT. As protein: CSATFGDRYAYF.

This chain connects TRBV5-1 to TRBJ2-3; 7 nucleotides line up with TRBD1. Germline values: CDR1 SGHRS, CDR2 YFSETQ. V gave up 4 bases and J gave up 8 bases; unmatched junction bases: 10. The CDR3 contains 14 residues. The chain's CDR3 is CASSRSGTEGTQYF. The CDR3 DNA reads as TGCGCCAGCAGCCGATCAGGGACAGAGGGTACGCAGTATTTT.

This clonotype was counted between two and nine times. V is TRBV5-5 and J is TRBJ2-1, with a tentative D call TRBD1 (5 bases). Germline V gives CDR1 SGHKS, CDR2 YYEKEE (reference sequence). The CDR3 has 13 amino acids. V gave up 1 base and J gave up 6 bases, with 8 bases separating them. The CDR3 sequence is CASSLWGSNEQFF. CDR3 in DNA: TGTGCCAGCAGCTTGTGGGGCAGCAATGAGCAGTTCTTC.

V usage is TRBV28 and J usage is TRBJ2-7, with D hard to call. In germline, CDR1 is MDHEN, CDR2 SYDVKM. Between the trimmed V and J ends, which lost 7 bases and 4 bases, there was a span of 14 bases. The CDR3 loop spans 13 amino acids. The CDR3 loop reads CASTSPPVYEQYF. The CDR3 bases are TGTGCCAGCACTTCTCCCCCAGTGTACGAGCAGTACTTC.

The chain joins TRBV2 to TRBJ2-4; D unclear. The end of the DNA aligns better with TRBJ2-7, so the J call may be wrong. The CDR3 has 12 amino acids. CDR1 is SNHLY, CDR2 FYNNEI, per germline. The CDR3 spells CASMKTVGEQYF. The DNA for the CDR3 is TGTGCCAGCATGAAGACCGTGGGCGAGCAGTACTTC.

This clonotype was counted only a few times. V is TRBV5-1 and J is TRBJ2-4, with 9 positions matching TRBD1. Looked up from germline, CDR1 is SGHRS and CDR2 is YFSETQ. V shed 4 bases and J 8 bases; nucleotides not matched to a gene: 7. The length of the CDR3 is 14 residues. CDR3 amino acids: CASSPGQGTDIQYF. DNA for the CDR3: TGCGCCAGCAGCCCGGGACAGGGTACGGACATTCAGTACTTC.

Only a few counts were recorded for this clonotype. The chain carries TRBV12-3 or TRBV12-4 and TRBJ2-7; tentatively, D is TRBD1 or TRBD2 (5 bases each). The assigned J gene may be wrong: the sequence end matches TRBJ2-5 better. The CDR3 consists of 14 residues. CDR3 sequence reads: CASSLGELGETQYF. CDR3 DNA sequence: TGTGCCAGCAGTTTGGGGGAGTTGGGAGAGACCCAGTACTTC.

This chain links TRBV19 with TRBJ1-5; possibly TRBD1 for D (5 bases). The V gene lost 6 bases and the J gene lost 2 bases, with 14 bases spanning the gap. The V gene's germline CDR1 is LNHDA and CDR2 SQIVND (reference sequence). The CDR3 totals 15 residues. The CDR3 here is CASSVRGVGNQPQHF. The DNA of the CDR3 is TGTGCCAGTAGCGTTCGAGGGGTCGGCAATCAGCCCCAGCATTTT.

The chain has TRBV28 and TRBJ2-1; D may correspond to TRBD1 or TRBD2 (5 bases each). CDR3 length equals 13 residues. Trimming removed 5 bases from V and 6 bases from J, with 11 bases in between. Germline loops: CDR1 MDHEN, CDR2 SYDVKM. The CDR3 coding sequence is TGTGCCAGCAGTGTAAGGGACCTCAATGAGCAGTTCTTC. Translation gives CASSVRDLNEQFF.

This chain links TRBV6-1 with TRBJ2-7; 9 positions agree with TRBD1. V was pared by 7 bases and J by 2 bases, with 9 bases of the junction left unmatched. The germline V gene has CDR1 MNHNS and CDR2 SASEGT. CDR3 length: 15 amino acids. The CDR3 bases are TGTGCCAGCAACCTAGGACAGGGGCAGCCCTACGAGCAGTACTTC. As protein: CASNLGQGQPYEQYF.

The chain carries TRBV25-1 and TRBJ2-7; possible D gene TRBD1, 6 bases. This CDR3 is built from 15 residues. The V gene's germline CDR1 is MGHDK and CDR2 SYGVNS. The V and J ends lost 1 base and 2 bases respectively, with 12 bases between them. The chain's CDR3 is CASSEFHRDPYEQYF. The CDR3 nucleotides read TGTGCCAGCAGTGAATTCCACAGGGACCCCTACGAGCAGTACTTC.

On this clonotype itself: A much larger clone sits a single nucleotide away, making a read error possible. The chain employs TRBV15 and TRBJ2-1, with 10 positions matching TRBD2. The CDR3 extends over 16 amino acids. The V segment lost 3 bases and the J segment 6 bases; nucleotides outside the gene matches: 8. CDR1 and CDR2 from the germline V gene are LNHNV and YYDKDF (reference sequence). The CDR3 protein is CATSRIGTSASNEQFF. DNA for the CDR3: TGTGCCACCAGCAGGATAGGGACTAGCGCTAGCAATGAGCAGTTCTTC.

This chain uses TRBV7-9 with TRBJ2-3; D may be TRBD1 (7 bases). The CDR3 spans 16 residues. The V end lost 5 bases, the J end lost 14 bases, and 29 bases lay between the germline ends. CDR1 and CDR2 from the germline V gene are SEHNR and FQNEAQ (reference sequence). The CDR3 protein is CASSHDRVGGHRYAYF. The CDR3 DNA sequence: TGTGCCAGCAGCCACGACAGGGTCGGGGGCCACAGATACGCGTATTTT.

This clonotype was counted between two and nine times. This rearrangement joins TRBV5-1 to TRBJ2-3; D is possibly TRBD1 (6 bases). This CDR3 region has 16 residues. The V gene's germline CDR1 is SGHRS and CDR2 YFSETQ. Between the trimmed V and J ends, which lost 5 bases and 2 bases, there was a span of 18 bases. This CDR3 reads CASRPRGSRPTDTQYF. The DNA of the CDR3 is TGCGCCAGCAGACCAAGGGGGTCCCGGCCCACAGATACGCAGTATTTT.

This clonotype was detected only a few times. This sequence joins TRBV29-1 and TRBJ2-7, with D possibly matching TRBD1 (6 bases). CDR1 and CDR2 from the germline V gene are SQVTM and ANQGSEA. The CDR3 has 14 amino acids. Trimming took 4 bases from V and 2 from J, leaving 15 bases between them. The CDR3 region has the DNA TGCAGCGTTGGAGGGGACACGTCCCCCTACGAGCAGTACTTC. Translation: CSVGGDTSPYEQYF.

The gene calls are TRBV5-1 and TRBJ2-7; 8 bases map to TRBD1. V gave up 5 bases and J gave up 3 bases; unmatched junction bases: 7. CDR3 size: 14 residues. In germline, CDR1 is SGHRS, CDR2 YFSETQ. CDR3 in amino acids: CASRRDRTNYEQYF. CDR3 nucleotides: TGCGCCAGCAGACGGGACAGGACAAACTACGAGCAGTACTTC.